A selection of T cell receptor beta chains follows, all from one sample in a study of identical twins. Each CDR3 protein gets one entry after TCRdb re-called the 5' RACE reads with MiXCR. The profile shows around 1.7 million distinct CDR3 sequences, about 32% of them singletons. The sequencing input was cord blood. These receptors were taken from a newborn girl in good health. The CDR3 runs from the conserved cysteine through the conserved F or W. D genes are given only for firm matches. A row's size may be missing; if present it is once, few, many or a size class.

j_call v_call d_call clone_size cdr3_nt cdr3_aa
TRBJ2-1 TRBV12-3/TRBV12-4 TRBD2 many TGTGCCAGCAGGCGGACTAGCCAGTTATACAATGAGCAGTTCTTC CASRRTSQLYNEQFF
TRBJ1-4 TRBV25-1 TRBD1 . TGTGCCAGCATCAACCGGGACAGGGGGCGATTCACTAATGAAAAACTGTTTTTT CASINRDRGRFTNEKLFF
TRBJ2-7 TRBV28 TRBD1 . TGTGCCAGCCGGGGACAGGTGACCTACGAGCAGTACTTC CASRGQVTYEQYF
TRBJ1-5 TRBV20-1 . . TGCAGTGCCTGGGACACCTATCAGCCCCAGCATTTT CSAWDTYQPQHF
TRBJ2-3 TRBV3-1 . . TGTGCCAGCAGCCAAGCTGTAGGTACGCACTATTTT CASSQAVGTHYF
TRBJ2-5 TRBV20-1 . . TGCAGTGCTAGAGATCCGGACCAAGGTCGGAATGAGCAGTACTTC CSARDPDQGRNEQYF
TRBJ2-3 TRBV7-2 TRBD2 few TGTGCCAGCAGCCCGCGCGGGGGTGGAGTCGCGCAGTATTTT CASSPRGGGVAQYF
TRBJ2-3 TRBV20-1 . . TGCAGTGCTAGACCAGGCGGGCCCGCAGATACGCAGTATTTT CSARPGGPADTQYF
TRBJ1-4 TRBV3-1 . few TGTGCCAGCAGCCAAGCGGGACCGGATAATGAAAAACTGTTTTTT CASSQAGPDNEKLFF
TRBJ2-1 TRBV3-1 TRBD2 few TGTGCCAGCAGCCAAGATCGGCTAGCGGGTCAGTTCTTC CASSQDRLAGQFF
TRBJ1-2 TRBV5-1 . few TGCGCCAGCAGCTTATCAGGACAGCGAATCTCCCCAGGCTATGGCTACACCTTC CASSLSGQRISPGYGYTF
TRBJ2-1 TRBV6-6 TRBD2 few TGTGCCAGCAGTTACTCCGCGGGGGGGGGCTACAATGAGCAGTTCTTC CASSYSAGGGYNEQFF
TRBJ2-1 TRBV19 . . TGTGCCAGTAAAGGGGCAGGATCCCTTAATGAGCAGTTCTTC CASKGAGSLNEQFF
TRBJ2-4 TRBV12-3/TRBV12-4 . once TGTGCCAGCAGTCTCGGGGGGCCGAGGGACATTCAGTACTTC CASSLGGPRDIQYF
TRBJ1-2 TRBV11-2 . . TGTGCCAGCAGCCCGGGGGCCTATGGCTACATCTTC CASSPGAYGYIF
TRBJ1-5 TRBV20-1 . few TGCAGTGCTAGACTTTGGGCAGATAATCAGCCCCAGCATTTT CSARLWADNQPQHF
TRBJ2-3 TRBV5-1 TRBD2 few TGCGCCAGCAGCTTATTCCCGGGGGGGACTAGCACAGATACGCAGTATTTT CASSLFPGGTSTDTQYF
TRBJ1-2 TRBV19 . few TGTGCCAGTAAGGGCTCCAGAAGCTATGGCTACACCTTC CASKGSRSYGYTF
TRBJ2-3 TRBV5-6 . few TGTGCCAGCACCTCGCAGGGGGGCGCAGATACGCAGTATTTT CASTSQGGADTQYF
TRBJ2-4 TRBV28 . few TGTGCCAGCAGTCCCCCCTGGTATTTAGCCAAAAACATTCAGTACTTC CASSPPWYLAKNIQYF
TRBJ1-5 TRBV12-3/TRBV12-4 TRBD1 few TGTGCCAGCAGTTCCATCCGACAGGGGCGCGTAAGCAATCAGCCCCAGCATTTT CASSSIRQGRVSNQPQHF
TRBJ2-7 TRBV5-1 TRBD1 . TGCGCCAGCAGCTTGGGACAGGGCCTTCCCCACGAGCAGTACTTC CASSLGQGLPHEQYF
TRBJ2-1 TRBV28 TRBD2 few TGTGCCAGCAGTTTGGGGAGGCTAGCGGGAGGGAGATATGAGCAGTTCTTC CASSLGRLAGGRYEQFF
TRBJ2-3 TRBV28 TRBD1 many TGTGCCAGCAGTTCCGGACAGGGCACAGATACGCAGTATTTT CASSSGQGTDTQYF
TRBJ2-5 TRBV10-1 TRBD2 . TGCGCCAGCACCCCGGAACTAGCGGGGACCCAAGAGACCCAGTACTTC CASTPELAGTQETQYF
TRBJ2-1 TRBV11-2 . few TGTGCCAGCAGCCCGGACTGGAAATCCAATGAGCAGTTCTTC CASSPDWKSNEQFF
TRBJ1-1 TRBV6-6 . . TGTGCCAGCAGTTATGGATTTAACACTGAAGCTTTCTTT CASSYGFNTEAFF
TRBJ1-2 TRBV28 . few TGTGCCAGCAGTTTAACACCTTTCCAACCCCGGGAAGTCGGGCCTAACTATGGCTACACCTTC CASSLTPFQPREVGPNYGYTF
TRBJ2-3 TRBV10-1 . few TGCGCCAGCAGTGAGTCCCCACTTGAAATCACAGATACGCAGTATTTT CASSESPLEITDTQYF
TRBJ2-7 TRBV5-1 TRBD2 few TGCGCCAGCAGCGCCGGACTAGCGTTGGACGAGCAGTACTTC CASSAGLALDEQYF
TRBJ2-2 TRBV2 TRBD2 . TGTGCCAGCAGTGTACGGCGGGAGATTCACACCGGGGAGCTGTTTTTT CASSVRREIHTGELFF
TRBJ1-6 TRBV3-1 . . TGTGCCAGCAGCCAACGCGGCCCACCCCTCCACTTT CASSQRGPPLHF
TRBJ2-1 TRBV6-1 TRBD2 . TGTGCCAGCAGTGCCCTAGCGGGAGGGCCCAATGAGCAGTTCTTC CASSALAGGPNEQFF
TRBJ2-7 TRBV11-2 . . TGTGCCAGCAGCTGGACTTACCCCTACGAGCAGTACTTC CASSWTYPYEQYF
TRBJ1-6 TRBV27 . . TGTGCCAGCAGTTTTGGCAATAATTCACCCCCCCACTTT CASSFGNNSPPHF
TRBJ2-7 TRBV7-2 . few TGTGCCAGCAGCCCTAGCAGCATTGTCAGCTCCTACGAGCAGTACTTC CASSPSSIVSSYEQYF
TRBJ1-2 TRBV10-3 . . TGTGCCATCAGTGAACGGCATAGGCACTATGGCTACACCTTC CAISERHRHYGYTF
TRBJ2-7 TRBV6-1 . . TGTGCCAGCACCTCGGCAGGGGGCGGGAGTCTCAGGATCTACGAGCAGTACTTC CASTSAGGGSLRIYEQYF
TRBJ2-1 TRBV6-9 . . TGTGCCAGCAGTTATCTGGCTAGGGGGGATGAGCAGTTCTTC CASSYLARGDEQFF
TRBJ1-1 TRBV27 . . TGTGCCAGCAGCCAAGAGGTCGGCTTGGAAGCTTTCTTT CASSQEVGLEAFF
TRBJ2-1 TRBV5-1 TRBD2 . TGCGCCAGCAGCTGGCAACGACTAGCGATCAGCTCCTACAATGAGCAGTTCTTC CASSWQRLAISSYNEQFF
TRBJ1-1 TRBV4-1 TRBD1 . TGCGCCAGCAGCCAAGATGCCCGGGACAGGCTGACTGAAGCTTTCTTT CASSQDARDRLTEAFF
TRBJ1-1 TRBV7-6 . . TGTGCCAGCAGCTCCAGGGTTGCTGAAGCTTTCTTT CASSSRVAEAFF
TRBJ2-1 TRBV10-3 TRBD2 . TGTGCCATCAGGCAGACTAGCGGGGCCAATGAGCAGTTCTTC CAIRQTSGANEQFF
TRBJ2-7 TRBV6-2/TRBV6-3 . . TGTGCCAGCAGTTACAAGCTCCCATACAATGAGCAGTACTTC CASSYKLPYNEQYF
TRBJ1-1 TRBV12-3/TRBV12-4 . . TGTGCCAGCAATCCCGGGCCGCCGGTTTTTTTGGATTTCACTGAAGCTTTCTTT CASNPGPPVFLDFTEAFF
TRBJ2-3 TRBV5-1 TRBD2 few TGCGCCAGCAGCTTATTTCGGGGGGACACAGATACGCAGTATTTT CASSLFRGDTDTQYF
TRBJ2-1 TRBV5-1 TRBD1 . TGCGCCAGCAGCTTTTCGACAGGGTTTGTCGATGAGCAGTTCTTC CASSFSTGFVDEQFF
TRBJ1-1 TRBV21-1 . . TGTGCCAGCAGCAAAGACCTAAAGCAGGGGGCGAGAGCTTTCTTT CASSKDLKQGARAFF
TRBJ2-7 TRBV12-3/TRBV12-4 . . TGTGCCAGCAGTTTGGGGAGGAGAGCAGACGAGCAGTACTTC CASSLGRRADEQYF
TRBJ2-7 TRBV20-1 . . TGCAGTGCTAGAGACCCAAGGACAGTCTCCTCCTACGAGCAGTACTTC CSARDPRTVSSYEQYF
TRBJ1-5 TRBV30 . . TGTGCCTGGAGTGCCGGCAGGGGAGCTCAGCCCCAGCATTTT CAWSAGRGAQPQHF
TRBJ2-5 TRBV20-1 . few TGCAGTGCACCCGTCCAAGAGACCCAGTACTTC CSAPVQETQYF
TRBJ1-5 TRBV12-3/TRBV12-4 TRBD1 . TGTGCCAGCAGCCATTCCCCCGGACAGGGGATCCAGCATTTT CASSHSPGQGIQHF
TRBJ2-5 TRBV4-1 . . TGCGCCAGCAGCCAAGTTGTGGCAGTGATGCGGGAGACCCAGTACTTC CASSQVVAVMRETQYF
TRBJ1-2 TRBV20-1 . . TGCAGTGCTAGTCCGGGTGAGGATGGCTACGCCTTC CSASPGEDGYAF
TRBJ2-5 TRBV5-1 TRBD2 . TGCGCCAGCAGCCCAAGGACTAGCGTTTTGGAGACCCAGTACTTC CASSPRTSVLETQYF
TRBJ2-7 TRBV20-1 TRBD2 few TGCAGTGCTAGCGGGACTAGCGGGTACTACGAGCAGTACTTC CSASGTSGYYEQYF
TRBJ1-4 TRBV10-3 . . TGTGCCATCAGTGACCCTAGTATAACTAATGAAAAACTGTTTTTT CAISDPSITNEKLFF